The 15 T cell receptor beta chains given below trace back to one sample, sequenced in a study of shared clonotypes between healthy human individuals. Method: immunoSEQ multiplex PCR; TCRdb's copy keeps in-frame clones and lacks some. The sample holds 950,000 to 1,200,000 clones, approximately 80% seen once. Sample: memory CD4+ T cells from PBMCs. Subset noted: CD45RA-negative fraction. The receptors originated from a young man in good health. Some clones in this sample may be carry-over from other donors' samples.

The chain links TRBV7-2 to TRBJ1-2; no clear D gene. Trimming cost V 6 bases and J 1 base, with 9 bases left between them. The CDR3 runs 13 residues. In germline, CDR1 is SGHTA, CDR2 FQGNSA. The CDR3 DNA sequence: TGTGCCAGCAGTCCCGACCTTAACTATGGCTACACCTTC. Its translation: CASSPDLNYGYTF.

This chain links TRBV7-3 with TRBJ2-1, with TRBD2 as a possible D gene (6 bases). V lost 5 bases and J lost 13, with 12 bases in between. There are 11 residues in the CDR3. Germline loops: CDR1 SGHTA, CDR2 FQGTGA. The CDR3 DNA sequence: TGTGCCAGCAGCGACGGACTACCACAGTTCTTC. Protein product: CASSDGLPQFF.

This clone was detected a few times. V and J are TRBV6-5 and TRBJ2-5; D gene uncertain. The CDR3 length is 12 residues. V was pared by 8 bases and J by 0 bases, with 7 bases between. Germline loops: CDR1 MNHEY, CDR2 SVGAGI. The CDR3 is CASGNYQETQYF. CDR3 nucleotide sequence: TGTGCCAGCGGAAATTACCAAGAGACCCAGTACTTC.

The J gene is TRBJ2-3, the V gene TRBV28; TRBD1 aligns across 7 bases. The V gene end was trimmed by 5 bases and the J gene end by 1 base; junction bases not matched to a gene: 6. CDR1 and CDR2 from the germline V gene are MDHEN and SYDVKM. This CDR3 is built from 15 residues. In DNA form, the CDR3 reads TGTGCCAGCAGTGAGACAGGGACAGGCACAGATACGCAGTATTTT. It specifies CASSETGTGTDTQYF.

This sequence joins TRBV5-1 and TRBJ2-2; 9 positions agree with TRBD2. The V and J ends lost 4 bases and 4 bases, in that order; junction bases with no gene match: 14. Looked up from germline, CDR1 is SGHRS and CDR2 is YFSETQ. The CDR3 has 18 amino acids. The CDR3 DNA reads TGCGCCAGCAGCCGAATTCCGGCGGGAGGGCCGGGCACCGGGGAGCTGTTTTTT. The encoded protein is CASSRIPAGGPGTGELFF.

The chain recombines TRBV6-6 with TRBJ2-3; perhaps TRBD2 as D (6 bases). Germline V lookup: CDR1 MNHNY, CDR2 SVGAGI (reference sequence). The CDR3 covers 15 residues. The ends were cut back, 2 bases at V and 3 bases at J, with 12 bases in the middle. The CDR3 protein is CASSYPQEGTDTQYF. The DNA for the CDR3 is TGTGCCAGCAGTTACCCCCAGGAGGGGACAGATACGCAGTATTTT.

This clone was detected only once. V gene TRBV5-1 combines with J gene TRBJ1-1; D remains unclear. The V end was cut by 7 bases, the J end by 0 bases, with 7 bases between. The CDR3 is 12 residues long. The germline CDR1 and CDR2 sequences are SGHRS and YFSETQ. Here the CDR3 DNA reads TGCGCCAGCCTAGGACTGAACACTGAAGCTTTCTTT. Translation: CASLGLNTEAFF. Combining the CDR3 with reference TRBV5-1 and TRBJ1-1 gives the whole variable domain KAGVTQTPRYLIKTRGQQVTLSCSPISGHRSVSWYQQTPGQGLQFLFEYFSETQRNKGNFPGRFSGRQFSNSRSEMNVSTLELGDSALYLCASLGLNTEAFFGQGTRLTVV.

This chain connects TRBV7-9 to TRBJ2-5, with 8 bases aligning to TRBD1. CDR1 and CDR2 from the germline V gene are SEHNR and FQNEAQ (reference sequence). The trim removed 6 bases at V and 2 bases at J, leaving 8 bases unmatched. This CDR3 comprises 15 residues. The CDR3 nucleotides read TGTGCCAGCAGACCCGGACAGGGAGCTCAAGAGACCCAGTACTTC. As protein: CASRPGQGAQETQYF.

V usage is TRBV14 and J usage is TRBJ2-7; D unresolved. Germline V CDR1 and CDR2: SGHDN, FVKESK. There are 13 residues in the CDR3. V lost 4 bases, J lost 3 bases, and 10 bases lay in between. The CDR3 DNA follows: TGTGCCAGCAGCCCAGATGGTGGCTACGAGCAGTACTTC. It yields the protein CASSPDGGYEQYF.

This clone was counted a single time. The same CDR3 can be traced to other DNA sequences in this sample. V gene TRBV27 combines with J gene TRBJ1-5; no definite D call. V lost 3 bases to trimming and J lost 3 bases, with 3 bases between them. CDR3 length: 12 amino acids. Germline V CDR1 and CDR2: MNHEY, SMNVEV (reference sequence). The CDR3 bases are TGTGCCAGCAGTTTTGCCAATCAGCCCCAGCATTTT. Encoded protein: CASSFANQPQHF.

CDR3 DNA: TGTGCCAGCAGTATAGCGGGAGACTCGAGGTACTTC. It is translated as CASSIAGDSRYF. The chain combines TRBV2 with TRBJ2-7, with TRBD2 matching over 9 bases. V trimming: 5 bases; J trimming: 12 bases; junction bases outside the gene matches: 8. CDR3 size: 12 residues. Per the germline V gene, CDR1 is SNHLY and CDR2 is FYNNEI. Full variable domain (outside the CDR3, taken from reference TRBV2 and TRBJ2-7): EPEVTQTPSHQVTQMGQEVILRCVPISNHLYFYWYRQILGQKVEFLVSFYNNEISEKSEIFDDQFSVERPDGSNFTLKIRSTKLEDSAMYFCASSIAGDSRYFGPGTRLTVT.

The chain is built from TRBV30 and TRBJ2-1, with TRBD1 matching 7 bases. Germline CDR1 reads GTSNPN; CDR2 reads SVGIG (reference sequence). The V and J ends lost 7 bases and 7 bases, in that order; junction bases with no gene match: 4. CDR3 length equals 11 residues. In DNA form, the CDR3 reads TGTGCCTACCGGGACAGAAATGAGCAGTTCTTC. Translating gives CAYRDRNEQFF.

This clone was detected only once. The V gene is TRBV21-1, the J gene TRBJ1-1; the table's D gene call, TRBD1, was not cross checked with the DNA. TRBV21-1 represents a pseudogene. The CDR3 is 14 residues long. The DNA of the CDR3 is TGTGCCAGCAGCGGAAACAGGGGGAACGCTGAAGCTTTCTTT. Protein product: CASSGNRGNAEAFF.

The chain couples TRBV7-2 to TRBJ2-7, with TRBD2 matching 8 bases. The CDR3 runs to 15 residues. Per the germline V gene, CDR1 is SGHTA and CDR2 is FQGNSA. With V trimmed by 5 bases and J by 7 bases, 13 bases remained unmatched. The CDR3 region is CASSLRTAAGGEQYF. The CDR3 DNA reads TGTGCCAGCAGCCTCCGGACCGCGGCGGGGGGTGAGCAGTACTTC.

The table lists this clone with a few counts. The rearrangement links TRBV30 to TRBJ2-5, with TRBD2 identical over 9 bases. V lost 0 bases to trimming and J lost 4 bases; unmatched junction nucleotides: 15. CDR3 length: 18 amino acids. CDR1 and CDR2 from the germline V gene are GTSNPN and SVGIG (reference sequence). The CDR3 reads CAWSVRGNQRGARETQYF. DNA for the CDR3: TGTGCCTGGAGTGTACGGGGAAATCAGCGGGGGGCAAGAGAGACCCAGTACTTC.